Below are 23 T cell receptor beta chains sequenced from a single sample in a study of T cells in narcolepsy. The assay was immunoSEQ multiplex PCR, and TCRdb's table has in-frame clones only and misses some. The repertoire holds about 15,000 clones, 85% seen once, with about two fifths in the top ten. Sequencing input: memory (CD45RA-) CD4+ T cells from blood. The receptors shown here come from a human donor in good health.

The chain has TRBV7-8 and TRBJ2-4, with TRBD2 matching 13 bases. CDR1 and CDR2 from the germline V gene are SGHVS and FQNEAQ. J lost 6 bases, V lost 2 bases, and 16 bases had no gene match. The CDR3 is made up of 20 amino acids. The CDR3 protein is CASSLMVVWTSGGSGNIQYF. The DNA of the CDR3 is TGTGCCAGCAGCTTAATGGTTGTCTGGACTAGCGGGGGATCGGGAAACATTCAGTACTTC.

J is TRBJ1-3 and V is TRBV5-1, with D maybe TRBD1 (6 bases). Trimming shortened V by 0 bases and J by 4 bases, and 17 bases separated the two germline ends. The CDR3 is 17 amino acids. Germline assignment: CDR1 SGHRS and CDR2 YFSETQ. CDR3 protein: CASSLEVPGASGNTIYF. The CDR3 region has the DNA TGCGCCAGCAGCTTGGAGGTACCGGGGGCTTCCGGAAACACCATATATTTT.

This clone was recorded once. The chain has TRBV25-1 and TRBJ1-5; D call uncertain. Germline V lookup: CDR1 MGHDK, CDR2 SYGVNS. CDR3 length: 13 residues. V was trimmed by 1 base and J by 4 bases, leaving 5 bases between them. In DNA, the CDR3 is TGTGCCAGCAGTGAATTCGGAAATCAGCCCCAGCATTTT. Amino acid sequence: CASSEFGNQPQHF.

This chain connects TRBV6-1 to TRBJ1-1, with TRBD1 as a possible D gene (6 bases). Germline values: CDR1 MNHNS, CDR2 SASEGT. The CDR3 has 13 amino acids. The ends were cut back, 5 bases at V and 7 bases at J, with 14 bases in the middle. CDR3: CASSLPGALEAFF. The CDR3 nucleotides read TGTGCCAGCAGTTTGCCGGGGGCCCTTGAAGCTTTCTTT.

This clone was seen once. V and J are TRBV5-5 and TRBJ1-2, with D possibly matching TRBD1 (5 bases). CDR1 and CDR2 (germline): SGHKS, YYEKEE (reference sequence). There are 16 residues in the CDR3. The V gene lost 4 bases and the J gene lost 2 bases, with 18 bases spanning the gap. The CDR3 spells CASSPAGRAINYGYTF. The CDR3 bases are TGTGCCAGCAGCCCGGCGGGACGGGCCATCAACTATGGCTACACCTTC.

For the CDR3, the DNA is TGTGCCAGCAGCCGGGACGGCTATAATTCACCCCTCCACTTT. This codes for CASSRDGYNSPLHF. This chain connects TRBV6-5 to TRBJ1-6; tentatively, D is TRBD1 (5 bases). Germline V CDR1 and CDR2: MNHEY, SVGAGI. Trimming stripped 6 bases from V and 3 bases from J, with 9 bases between. The CDR3 is made up of 14 amino acids.

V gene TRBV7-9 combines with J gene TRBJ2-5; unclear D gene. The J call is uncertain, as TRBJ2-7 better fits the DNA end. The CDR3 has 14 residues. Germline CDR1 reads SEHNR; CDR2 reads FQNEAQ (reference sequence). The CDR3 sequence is CASSFGTVSYEQYF. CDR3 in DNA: TGTGCCAGCAGCTTCGGAACAGTCTCCTACGAGCAGTACTTC.

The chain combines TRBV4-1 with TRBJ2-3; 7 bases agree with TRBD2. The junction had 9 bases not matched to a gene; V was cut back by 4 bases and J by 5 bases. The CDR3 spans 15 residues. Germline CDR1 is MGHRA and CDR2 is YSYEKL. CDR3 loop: CASSPLAGVGDTQYF. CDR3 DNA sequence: TGCGCCAGCAGCCCCCTGGCGGGAGTCGGAGATACGCAGTATTTT.

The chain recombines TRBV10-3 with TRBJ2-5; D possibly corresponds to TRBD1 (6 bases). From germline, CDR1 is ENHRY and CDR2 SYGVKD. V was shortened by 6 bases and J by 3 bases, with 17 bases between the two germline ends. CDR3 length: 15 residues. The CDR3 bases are TGTGCCATCAGATCCGACAGGTCCTGGAAAGAGACCCAGTACTTC. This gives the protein CAIRSDRSWKETQYF.

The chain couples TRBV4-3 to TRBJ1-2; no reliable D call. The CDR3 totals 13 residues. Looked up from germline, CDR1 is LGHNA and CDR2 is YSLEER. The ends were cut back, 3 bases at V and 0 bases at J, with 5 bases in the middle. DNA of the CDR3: TGCGCCAGCAGCCATGCCTCTAACTATGGCTACACCTTC. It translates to CASSHASNYGYTF.

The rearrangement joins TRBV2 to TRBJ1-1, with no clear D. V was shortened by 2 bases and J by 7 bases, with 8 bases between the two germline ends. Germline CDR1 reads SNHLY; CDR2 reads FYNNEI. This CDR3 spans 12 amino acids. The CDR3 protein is CASSETEIEAFF. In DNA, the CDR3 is TGTGCCAGCAGTGAAACTGAGATTGAAGCTTTCTTT.

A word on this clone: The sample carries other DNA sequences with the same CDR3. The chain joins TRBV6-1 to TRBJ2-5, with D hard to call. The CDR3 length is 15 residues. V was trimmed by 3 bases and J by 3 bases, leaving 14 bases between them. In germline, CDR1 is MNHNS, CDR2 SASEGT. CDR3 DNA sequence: TGTGCCAGCAGTGAGTACATTTCGGTAGAAGAGACCCAGTACTTC. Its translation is CASSEYISVEETQYF.

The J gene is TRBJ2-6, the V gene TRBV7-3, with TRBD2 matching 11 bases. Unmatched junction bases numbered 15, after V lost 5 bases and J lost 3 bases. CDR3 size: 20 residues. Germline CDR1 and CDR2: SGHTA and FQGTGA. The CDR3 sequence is CASSPNPRLAGGGGANVLTF. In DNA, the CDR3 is TGTGCCAGCAGCCCAAACCCCCGGCTAGCGGGGGGTGGTGGGGCCAACGTCCTGACTTTC.

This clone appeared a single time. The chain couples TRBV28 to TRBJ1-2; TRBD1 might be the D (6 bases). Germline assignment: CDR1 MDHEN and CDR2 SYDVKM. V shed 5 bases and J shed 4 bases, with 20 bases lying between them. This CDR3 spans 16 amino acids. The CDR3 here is CASSPPADRYRYGYTF. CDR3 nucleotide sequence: TGTGCCAGCAGTCCCCCCGCCGACAGGTACCGCTATGGCTACACCTTC.

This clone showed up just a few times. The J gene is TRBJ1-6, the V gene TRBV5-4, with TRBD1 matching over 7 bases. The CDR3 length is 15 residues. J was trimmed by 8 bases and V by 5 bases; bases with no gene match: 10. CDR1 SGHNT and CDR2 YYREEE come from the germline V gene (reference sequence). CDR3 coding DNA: TGTGCCAGCAGTTCACTACAGGGGTACGATTCACCCCTCCACTTT. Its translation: CASSSLQGYDSPLHF.

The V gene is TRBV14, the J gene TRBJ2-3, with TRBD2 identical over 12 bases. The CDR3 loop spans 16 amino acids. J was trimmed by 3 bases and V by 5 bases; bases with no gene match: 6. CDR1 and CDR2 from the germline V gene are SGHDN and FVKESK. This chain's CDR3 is CASSTWTSGTTDTQYF. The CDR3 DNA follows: TGTGCCAGCAGCACCTGGACTAGCGGGACAACAGATACGCAGTATTTT. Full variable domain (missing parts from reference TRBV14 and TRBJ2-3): EAGVTQFPSHSVIEKGQTVTLRCDPISGHDNLYWYRRVMGKEIKFLLHFVKESKQDESGMPNNRFLAERTGGTYSTLKVQPAELEDSGVYFCASSTWTSGTTDTQYFGPGTRLTVL.

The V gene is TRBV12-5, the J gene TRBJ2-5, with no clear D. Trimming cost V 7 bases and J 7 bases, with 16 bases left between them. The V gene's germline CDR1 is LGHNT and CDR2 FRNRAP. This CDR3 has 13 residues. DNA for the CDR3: TGTGCTAGTGCCCAAAGTGGGCTTAGGACCCAGTACTTC. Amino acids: CASAQSGLRTQYF.

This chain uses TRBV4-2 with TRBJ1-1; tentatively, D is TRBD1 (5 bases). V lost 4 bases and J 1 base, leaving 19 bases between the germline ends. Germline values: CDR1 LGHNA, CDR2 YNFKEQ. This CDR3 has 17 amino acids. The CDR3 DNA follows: TGTGCCAGCAGCCGGGGAGGTGGGGACCAAAGGAACACTGAAGCTTTCTTT. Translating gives CASSRGGGDQRNTEAFF.

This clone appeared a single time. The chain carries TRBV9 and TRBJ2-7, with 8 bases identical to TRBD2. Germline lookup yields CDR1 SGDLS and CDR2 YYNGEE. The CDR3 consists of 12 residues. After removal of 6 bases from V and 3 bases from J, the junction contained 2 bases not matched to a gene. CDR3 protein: CASNRGGYEQYF. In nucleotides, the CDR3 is TGTGCCAGCAACCGGGGGGGCTACGAGCAGTACTTC.

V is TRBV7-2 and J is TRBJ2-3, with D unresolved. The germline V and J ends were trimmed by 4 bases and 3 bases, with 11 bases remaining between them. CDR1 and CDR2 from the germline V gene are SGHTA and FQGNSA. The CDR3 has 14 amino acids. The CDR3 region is CASSSHPRTDTQYF. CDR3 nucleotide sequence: TGTGCCAGCAGCTCCCACCCCAGAACAGATACGCAGTATTTT.

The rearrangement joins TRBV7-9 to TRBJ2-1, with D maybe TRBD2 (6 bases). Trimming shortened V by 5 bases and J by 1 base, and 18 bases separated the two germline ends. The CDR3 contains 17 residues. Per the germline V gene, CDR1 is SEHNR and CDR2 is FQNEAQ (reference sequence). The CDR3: CASSRTTRAESYNEQFF. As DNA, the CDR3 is TGTGCCAGCAGCCGGACTACCCGGGCTGAGTCCTACAATGAGCAGTTCTTC.

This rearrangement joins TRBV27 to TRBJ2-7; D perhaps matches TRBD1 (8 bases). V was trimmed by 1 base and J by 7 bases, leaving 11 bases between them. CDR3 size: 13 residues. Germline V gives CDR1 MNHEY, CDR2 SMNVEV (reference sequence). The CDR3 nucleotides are TGTGCCAGCAGTTTATACAGGGGGGGGGAGCAGTACTTC. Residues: CASSLYRGGEQYF.

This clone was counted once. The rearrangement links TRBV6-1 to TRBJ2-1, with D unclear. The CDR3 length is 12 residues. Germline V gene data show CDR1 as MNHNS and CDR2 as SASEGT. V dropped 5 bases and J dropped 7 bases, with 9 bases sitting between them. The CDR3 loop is CASSPLGNEQFF. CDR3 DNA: TGTGCCAGCAGTCCCTTAGGTAATGAGCAGTTCTTC.